The 5 T cell receptor beta chains below all came from one sample that was sequenced in a study of T cell changes during pregnancy in multiple sclerosis (dated by TCRdb to 2018 to 2020). Libraries were built with the immunoSEQ multiplex PCR assay. Sourced from immuneACCESS, this table was stored by TCRdb with only in-frame sequences that have V and J called. A share of the clones is absent; for the studies checked, an unresolved V gene accounts for under half, and the remainder has no known explanation. The sample data list around 60,000 clones, and roughly 89% of these were observed just once. The ten largest clones capture about 1.5% of the sample. The sequencing here drew on peripheral blood, taken in the second trimester of pregnancy. These receptors all come from a female donor with multiple sclerosis, enrolled in a pregnancy study.

The rearrangement links TRBV7-2 to TRBJ1-2, with D unresolved. Germline lookup yields CDR1 SGHTA and CDR2 FQGNSA. The CDR3 has 13 amino acids. V was trimmed by 3 bases and J by 7 bases, leaving 12 bases between them. The CDR3 sequence is CASSFPGIIGYTF. CDR3 nucleotides: TGTGCCAGCAGCTTCCCCGGGATCATTGGCTACACCTTC.

This clone appeared a single time. The chain recombines TRBV9 with TRBJ2-3, with D tentatively TRBD2 (5 bases). The CDR3 spans 15 residues. The germline CDR1 and CDR2 sequences are SGDLS and YYNGEE. Trimming took off 3 bases at V and 3 bases at J, with 14 bases between the two ends. CDR3 nucleotide sequence: TGTGCCAGCAGCGGCGGGCATGGTTTTACAGATACGCAGTATTTT. Translation: CASSGGHGFTDTQYF.

V and J are TRBV27 and TRBJ1-1; D remains ambiguous. The CDR3 loop spans 19 amino acids. Looked up from germline, CDR1 is MNHEY and CDR2 is SMNVEV (reference sequence). V was trimmed by 5 bases and J by 0 bases, leaving 25 bases between them. The CDR3 loop is CASSATLPGFIGVNTEAFF. DNA of the CDR3: TGTGCCAGCAGTGCAACCCTTCCGGGGTTCATCGGGGTGAACACTGAAGCTTTCTTT.

This chain connects TRBV10-1 to TRBJ1-4; TRBD1 matches 8 bases. Losses at the gene ends were 2 bases for V and 8 bases for J; bases not matched to a gene: 4. From germline, CDR1 is WNHNN and CDR2 SYGVQD (reference sequence). This CDR3 contains 14 residues. The CDR3 loop reads CASSEDRGGEKLFF. The CDR3 coding sequence is TGCGCCAGCAGTGAGGACAGGGGAGGGGAAAAACTGTTTTTT.

This clone appeared once. The gene calls are TRBV19 and TRBJ2-4; D might be TRBD2 (6 bases). V was shortened by 5 bases and J by 0 bases, with 17 bases between the two germline ends. The CDR3 totals 17 residues. Looked up from germline, CDR1 is LNHDA and CDR2 is SQIVND (reference sequence). Written as DNA, the CDR3 is TGTGCCAGTAGTCGCGGCGGGGCAGAGCTAGCCAAAAACATTCAGTACTTC. It is translated as CASSRGGAELAKNIQYF.